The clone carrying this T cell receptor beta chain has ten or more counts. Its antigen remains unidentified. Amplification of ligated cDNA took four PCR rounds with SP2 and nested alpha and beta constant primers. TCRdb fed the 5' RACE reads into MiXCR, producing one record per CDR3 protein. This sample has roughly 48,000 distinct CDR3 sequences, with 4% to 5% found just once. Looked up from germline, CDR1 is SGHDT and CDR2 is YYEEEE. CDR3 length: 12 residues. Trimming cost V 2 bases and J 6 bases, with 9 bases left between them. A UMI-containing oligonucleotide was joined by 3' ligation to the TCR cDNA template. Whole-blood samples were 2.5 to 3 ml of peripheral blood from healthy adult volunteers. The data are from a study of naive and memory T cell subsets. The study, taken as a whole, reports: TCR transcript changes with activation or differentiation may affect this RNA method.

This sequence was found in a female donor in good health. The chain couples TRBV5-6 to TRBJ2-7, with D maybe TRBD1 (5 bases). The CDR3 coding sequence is TGTGCCAGCAGCTTAGGGGTTCGCGAGCAGTACTTC. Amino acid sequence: CASSLGVREQYF.